The 14 T cell receptor beta chains below come from one sample, sequenced in a study of Graves' ophthalmopathy and Graves' hyperthyroidism. The TCR beta CDR3 regions underwent amplification from RNA transcripts. First-round RT-PCR used HTBI primers; second-round multiplex PCR followed. TCRdb recomputed calls from the multiplex PCR reads with MiXCR, one row per CDR3 protein. The sample has some 380,000 distinct CDR3 sequences, 15% to 17% seen once. The sequencing input was peripheral blood. The receptors shown here come from a woman aged 18-30 years with stable Graves' hyperthyroidism.

In DNA, the CDR3 is TGTGCCAGCAGTTACGTTTCCGGGACAGGGAAAGGAGACACTGAAGCTTTCTTT. Translated, it gives CASSYVSGTGKGDTEAFF. The chain couples TRBV6-2 or TRBV6-3 to TRBJ1-1; 9 bases are shared with TRBD1. This CDR3 is 18 amino acids long. The ends lost 2 bases at V and 3 bases at J; junction bases unmatched: 13. Germline CDR1 and CDR2: MNHEY and SVGEGT.

This clonotype came up many times. J is TRBJ1-2 and V is TRBV3-1; 8 positions agree with TRBD1. The CDR3 is 14 amino acids. The ends lost 6 bases at V and 8 bases at J; junction bases unmatched: 11. Germline-derived CDR1 and CDR2 are LGHDT and YNNKEL (reference sequence). Written as DNA, the CDR3 is TGTGCCAGCAGTCCGGGACAGGAGTTTTTGGGCTACACCTTC. Protein: CASSPGQEFLGYTF.

This clonotype occurred a few times. The chain is built from TRBV18 and TRBJ2-5; 7 nucleotides agree with TRBD1. Germline assignment: CDR1 KGHSH and CDR2 LQKENI. CDR3 length equals 17 residues. Trimming cost V 0 bases and J 1 base; bases outside gene matches: 8. The DNA for the CDR3 is TGTGCCAGCTCACCACCGCGTCCCCCAGGGGGCCAAGAGACCCAGTACTTC. Translated: CASSPPRPPGGQETQYF.

This clonotype was detected many times. The chain uses TRBV7-2 and TRBJ2-5, with 8 bases that match TRBD1. With V trimmed by 3 bases and J by 5 bases, 14 bases remained unmatched. Germline V gives CDR1 SGHTA, CDR2 FQGNSA. The CDR3 is made up of 17 amino acids. The chain's CDR3 is CASSLAVGQGARETQYF. As DNA, the CDR3 is TGTGCCAGCAGCTTGGCCGTAGGGCAGGGGGCTCGGGAGACCCAGTACTTC.

Ten or more counts support this clonotype. The chain carries TRBV9 and TRBJ2-2; possible D gene TRBD2, 6 bases. Germline V CDR1 and CDR2: SGDLS, YYNGEE. Trimming removed 4 bases from V and 3 bases from J, with 10 bases in between. The CDR3 is 14 residues long. The CDR3 coding sequence is TGTGCCAGCAGCCTGCCGGGGGACACCGGGGAGCTGTTTTTT. Translated: CASSLPGDTGELFF.

About this clonotype itself: This may be a read error: a much more frequent sequence differs by one nucleotide. The chain joins TRBV6-2 or TRBV6-3 to TRBJ2-2; TRBD1 might be the D (6 bases). This CDR3 spans 14 amino acids. The germline gives CDR1 MNHEY, CDR2 SVGEGT. CDR3 in amino acids: CASREGGNTGELCF. The CDR3 DNA sequence: TGTGCCAGCAGGGAAGGGGGAAACACCGGGGAGCTGTGTTTT.

The table lists this clonotype with a count of one. This may stem from a read error, because a much larger clone lies one nucleotide away. The chain has TRBV2 and TRBJ2-5; D remains unclear. V was shortened by 4 bases and J by 5 bases, with 20 bases between the two germline ends. The CDR3 contains 16 residues. CDR1 and CDR2 from the germline V gene are SNHLY and FYNNEI. The DNA for the CDR3 is TGTGCCAGCAGTGCCGAGTTAGTCACGTCTACGGAGACCCAGTACTTC. This encodes CASSAELVTSTETQYF.

V gene TRBV6-5 combines with J gene TRBJ2-2; 9 bases are shared with TRBD2. Germline V gene sequence: CDR1 MNHEY, CDR2 SVGAGI. V shed 2 bases and J 3 bases; nucleotides not matched to a gene: 4. This CDR3 comprises 16 residues. The CDR3 region is CASSYKRGADTGELFF. The CDR3 DNA follows: TGTGCCAGCAGTTACAAGCGGGGGGCGGACACCGGGGAGCTGTTTTTT.

This clonotype was counted ten times or more. The CDR3 sequence: CASSPETGQGEPQHF. In nucleotides, the CDR3 is TGTGCCAGCAGCCCGGAGACAGGCCAGGGGGAGCCCCAGCATTTT. This chain links TRBV7-8 with TRBJ1-5; 7 bases match TRBD1. The CDR3 runs to 15 residues. Germline CDR1 and CDR2: SGHVS and FQNEAQ. V shed 5 bases and J 8 bases; nucleotides not matched to a gene: 12.

This clonotype was found many times. This chain links TRBV7-2 with TRBJ1-2; D may be TRBD1 (5 bases). This CDR3 contains 15 residues. Germline V CDR1 and CDR2: SGHTA, FQGNSA. V dropped 2 bases and J dropped 0 bases, with 10 bases sitting between them. CDR3 sequence (DNA): TGTGCCAGCAGCTTAAGGGCAGGGTCTAACTATGGCTACACCTTC. Translating gives CASSLRAGSNYGYTF.

There are many counts of this clonotype. This sequence joins TRBV24-1 and TRBJ2-7; 11 bases match TRBD2. Germline CDR1 KGHDR, CDR2 SFDVKD. The CDR3 extends over 20 amino acids. The ends lost 1 base at V and 4 bases at J; junction bases unmatched: 17. The CDR3 DNA sequence: TGTGCCACCAGTGATTTAAACCTAGCGGGGGGCCATCCGCGCTCATACGAGCAGTACTTC. Amino acid sequence: CATSDLNLAGGHPRSYEQYF.

This clonotype was found many times. V is TRBV4-1 and J is TRBJ1-2; 8 positions match TRBD1. This CDR3 has 18 amino acids. With 1 base clipped from V and 4 bases from J, the junction kept 14 bases outside the gene matches. Germline lookup yields CDR1 MGHRA and CDR2 YSYEKL. In DNA form, the CDR3 reads TGCGCCAGCAGCCAAGGATGGACAGGGCCGACGCTCAGCTATGGCTACACCTTC. It yields the protein CASSQGWTGPTLSYGYTF.

This clonotype was seen more than once but under ten times. J is TRBJ2-7 and V is TRBV5-1; 8 bases fit TRBD1. Trimming cost V 3 bases and J 3 bases; bases outside gene matches: 5. This CDR3 contains 14 residues. In germline, CDR1 is SGHRS, CDR2 YFSETQ. The CDR3 DNA reads TGCGCCAGCAGCTCGACGGACAGGGACTACGAGCAGTACTTC. Its translation is CASSSTDRDYEQYF.

This clonotype came up many times. The chain employs TRBV20-1 and TRBJ2-7, with D possibly being TRBD2 (5 bases). The germline gives CDR1 DFQATT, CDR2 SNEGSKA (reference sequence). V lost 0 bases and J 2 bases, leaving 14 bases between the germline ends. The CDR3 length is 15 residues. The CDR3 protein is CSARDYSSDPYEQYF. The CDR3 nucleotides are TGCAGTGCTAGAGATTATAGTAGCGACCCCTACGAGCAGTACTTC.